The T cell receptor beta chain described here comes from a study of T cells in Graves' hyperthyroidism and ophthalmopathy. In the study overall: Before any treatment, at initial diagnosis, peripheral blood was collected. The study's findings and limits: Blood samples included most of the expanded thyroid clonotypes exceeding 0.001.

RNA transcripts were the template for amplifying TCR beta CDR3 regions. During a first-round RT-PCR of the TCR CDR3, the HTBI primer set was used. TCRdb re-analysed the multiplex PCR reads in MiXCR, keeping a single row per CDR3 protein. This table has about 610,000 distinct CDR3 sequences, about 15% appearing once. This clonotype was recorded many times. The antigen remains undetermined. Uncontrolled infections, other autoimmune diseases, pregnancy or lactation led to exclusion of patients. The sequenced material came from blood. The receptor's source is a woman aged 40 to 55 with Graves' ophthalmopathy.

The CDR3 region is CASRAGLAGVGGEETQYF. The CDR3 DNA sequence: TGTGCCAGCAGAGCGGGACTAGCGGGAGTAGGGGGCGAAGAGACCCAGTACTTC. The J gene is TRBJ2-5, the V gene TRBV6-5; 14 bases line up with TRBD2. V lost 6 bases, J lost 3 bases, and 12 bases stayed unmatched. This CDR3 contains 18 residues. Germline V gene sequence: CDR1 MNHEY, CDR2 SVGAGI.